This T cell receptor beta chain was obtained from a study of graft-versus-host responses after intestinal transplantation. Study as a whole: Each recipient received anti-thymocyte globulin induction, then tacrolimus and steroids for approximately 3 years. Study results and caveats: In recipient marrow, GvH clones were found, and some appeared first in ileum or blood.

The CDR3 sequence is 15 residues long. Trimming left V 6 bases short and J 2 bases short, with 15 bases between. Germline V CDR1 and CDR2: ENHRY, SYGVKD. Only in-frame clones appear in the TCRdb table, and some are missing; sequencing was by immunoSEQ multiplex PCR. The top ten clones hold roughly 0.17% of a sample with under 150,000 clones, 75% to 95% of them seen once. Worth noting for this clone: Its target is not known.

This chain joins TRBV10-3 and TRBJ2-3, with D perhaps matching TRBD2 (6 bases). This sequence was found in a human donor who received an intestinal transplant. Sequencing was performed on unstimulated CD4+ T cells sorted from spleen or lymph node cells, taken before intestinal transplant. CDR3 loop: CAIRPDGGVTDTQYF. CDR3 nucleotides: TGTGCCATCAGGCCCGATGGCGGGGTCACAGATACGCAGTATTTT.